This record concerns one T cell receptor beta chain sequence. V dropped 1 base and J dropped 3 bases, with 10 bases sitting between them. The V gene's germline CDR1 is LNHDA and CDR2 SQIVND (reference sequence). The CDR3 is 15 residues long. Libraries were prepared by immunoSEQ multiplex PCR; TCRdb keeps only in-frame clonotypes and omits some of them. The data contain fewer than 20,000 clones, 70% to 80% of them seen just once; the ten biggest clones take up roughly 15%. Systemic immunosuppression or a history of autoimmune disease excluded patients. The sample comes from a study of OX40 agonist ivuxolimab in advanced cancers. Study-level information: The drug used for patients, ivuxolimab, was an agonistic anti-OX40 (CD134) antibody. Patients assigned to dose escalation were diagnosed with hepatocellular carcinoma, melanoma, renal cell or head and neck cancer.

This TCR came from an adult with an advanced solid tumor such as melanoma, head and neck, liver or kidney cancer. The chain is built from TRBV19 and TRBJ1-5; D possibly corresponds to TRBD1 (6 bases). Sequences were derived from CD4+ or CD8+ T cells sorted from blood, sampled in a trial of the OX40 agonist ivuxolimab. The CDR3: CASSIAQGPNQPQHF. Here the CDR3 DNA reads TGTGCCAGTAGTATAGCTCAGGGGCCCAATCAGCCCCAGCATTTT.